The present T cell receptor (beta chain) was sequenced within a study of cytomegalovirus exposure and HLA in healthy donors. Regarding this clone: Its antigen is as yet unknown.

The ends lost 7 bases at V and 7 bases at J; junction bases unmatched: 6. The CDR3 consists of 14 residues. Germline-derived CDR1 and CDR2 are MGHDK and SYGVNS. Study outcomes and limitations: Most observed TCR sequences were rare, whereas some public TCRs were detected in many donors. In vitro confirmation showed three CMV-associated chains to be CMV antigen specific. Among TCR beta chains, those listed as cytomegalovirus-associated numbered over 150.

Among the 120 subjects of the validation cohort, separate from the approximately 700-subject first cohort, were the donors. Clones were sequenced by immunoSEQ multiplex PCR, and TCRdb holds only the in-frame ones, with some missing. The repertoire holds 260,000 or so clones, with roughly 90% as singletons. Sequencing was performed on PBMCs. The receptor comes from a woman younger than 35 in good health and CMV-seronegative. The J gene is TRBJ2-1, the V gene TRBV25-1; 11 positions agree with TRBD2. The CDR3: CASTLAGGRNEQFF. DNA for the CDR3: TGTGCCAGCACCTTAGCGGGAGGGCGTAATGAGCAGTTCTTC.